This TCR beta chain was found in a study of cytomegalovirus exposure and HLA in healthy donors. Turning to this clone: Germline is not matched at one junction end, which may reflect a read error.

Per the germline V gene, CDR1 is MNHNS and CDR2 is SASEGT. The CDR3 is made up of 13 amino acids. PCR amplification relied on 60 Vbeta primers (plus 13 Jbeta primers). Assay used: immunoSEQ multiplex PCR; TCRdb lists only in-frame clones, some missing. The sample includes around 100,000 clones. The source of this sequence is a man younger than 40 in good health and CMV-seronegative. The V call is TRBV6-1, the J call TRBJ1-2; a possible D gene is TRBD1 (5 bases). The source material was PBMCs. CDR3 nucleotide sequence: TGTGCCAGCAGTGAAGTCCGGGGGAATGGTTACACCTTC. This encodes CASSEVRGNGYTF.